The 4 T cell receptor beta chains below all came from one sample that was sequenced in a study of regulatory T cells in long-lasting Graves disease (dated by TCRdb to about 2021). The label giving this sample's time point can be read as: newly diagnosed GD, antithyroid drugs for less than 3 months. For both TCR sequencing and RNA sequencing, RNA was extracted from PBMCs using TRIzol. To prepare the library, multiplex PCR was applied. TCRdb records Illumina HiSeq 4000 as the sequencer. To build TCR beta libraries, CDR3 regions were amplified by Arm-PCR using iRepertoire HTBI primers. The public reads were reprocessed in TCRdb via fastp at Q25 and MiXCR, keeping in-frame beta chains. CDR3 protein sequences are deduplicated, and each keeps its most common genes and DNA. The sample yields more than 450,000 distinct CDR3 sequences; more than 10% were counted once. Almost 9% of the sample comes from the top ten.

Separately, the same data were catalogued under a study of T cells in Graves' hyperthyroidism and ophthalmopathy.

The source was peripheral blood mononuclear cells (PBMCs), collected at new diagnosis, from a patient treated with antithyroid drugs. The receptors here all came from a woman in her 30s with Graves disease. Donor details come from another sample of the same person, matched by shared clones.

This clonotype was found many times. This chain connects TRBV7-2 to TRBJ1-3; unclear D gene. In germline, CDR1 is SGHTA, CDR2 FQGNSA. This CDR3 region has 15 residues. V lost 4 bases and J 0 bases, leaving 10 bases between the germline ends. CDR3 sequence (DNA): TGTGCCAGCAGCTCCGAATGGGCCTCTGGAAACACCATATATTTT. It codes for CASSSEWASGNTIYF.

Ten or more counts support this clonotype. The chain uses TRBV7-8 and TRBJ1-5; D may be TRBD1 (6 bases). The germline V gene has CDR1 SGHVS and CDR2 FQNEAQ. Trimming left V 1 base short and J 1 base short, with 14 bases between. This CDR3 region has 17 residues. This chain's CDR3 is CASSLGGTRWSNQPQHF. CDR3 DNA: TGTGCCAGCAGCTTAGGTGGGACACGGTGGAGCAATCAGCCCCAGCATTTT.

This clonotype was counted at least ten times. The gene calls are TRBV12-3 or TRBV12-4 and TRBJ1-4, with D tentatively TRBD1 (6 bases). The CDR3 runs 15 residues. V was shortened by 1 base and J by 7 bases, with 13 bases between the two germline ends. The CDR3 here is CASSLESGAREKLFF. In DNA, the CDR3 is TGTGCCAGCAGTTTAGAATCGGGGGCGCGTGAAAAACTGTTTTTT.

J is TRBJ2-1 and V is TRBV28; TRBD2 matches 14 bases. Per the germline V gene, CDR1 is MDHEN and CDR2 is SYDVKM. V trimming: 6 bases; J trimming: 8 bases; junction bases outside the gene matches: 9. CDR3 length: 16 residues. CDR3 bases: TGTGCCAGCAGGATAATGGGACTAGCGGGAGCCCATGAGCAGTTCTTC. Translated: CASRIMGLAGAHEQFF.